The 30 T cell receptor beta chains below were found in one sample sequenced in a study of blood T cell dynamics during melanoma immunotherapy. The time point here: pre-treatment baseline. TCRdb's table, derived via immunoSEQ multiplex PCR, lists solely in-frame clones and lacks some. The sample carries approximately 9,700 clones, around nine tenths recorded once. Specimen: blood, collected from a patient treated with checkpoint blockade. These receptors all stem from a human donor with melanoma.

This clone was detected once. This sequence joins TRBV19 and TRBJ2-7; TRBD2 agrees at 7 bases. The CDR3 length is 15 residues. J gave up 2 bases and V 1 base, and 5 bases lay outside the gene matches. Germline V gene data show CDR1 as LNHDA and CDR2 as SQIVND (reference sequence). The CDR3 protein is CASSIGSGAAYEQYF. The CDR3 region has the DNA TGTGCCAGTAGTATAGGCAGCGGGGCGGCCTACGAGCAGTACTTC.

This chain uses TRBV5-6 with TRBJ2-7; no clear D gene. The V end lost 5 bases, the J end lost 5 bases, and 17 bases lay between the germline ends. The CDR3 contains 14 residues. The V gene's germline CDR1 is SGHDT and CDR2 YYEEEE. The CDR3 protein is CASRPTASPHEQYF. CDR3 sequence (DNA): TGTGCCAGCAGGCCGACCGCAAGCCCCCACGAGCAGTACTTC.

The genes are TRBV2 and TRBJ1-5; D might be TRBD1 (6 bases). Germline CDR1 SNHLY, CDR2 FYNNEI. The ends were cut back, 4 bases at V and 7 bases at J, with 11 bases in the middle. The CDR3 sequence is 13 residues long. The CDR3 coding sequence is TGTGCCAGCAGTGCGGGGGCGAAGCAGCCCCAGCATTTT. This encodes CASSAGAKQPQHF.

This chain uses TRBV6-1 with TRBJ2-1, with 13 bases fitting TRBD2. V was pared by 8 bases and J by 8 bases, with 3 bases of the junction left unmatched. The germline gives CDR1 MNHNS, CDR2 SASEGT. This CDR3 is built from 13 residues. In DNA, the CDR3 is TGTGCCAGCGAGGGACTAGCGGGATATGAGCAGTTCTTC. It specifies CASEGLAGYEQFF.

The chain carries TRBV5-4 and TRBJ1-3; no firm D call. Trimming removed 4 bases from V and 0 bases from J, with 14 bases in between. This CDR3 contains 16 residues. Germline V gives CDR1 SGHNT, CDR2 YYREEE (reference sequence). The CDR3 nucleotides are TGTGCCAGCAGCACGTGGTCGACCTACTCTGGAAACACCATATATTTT. This encodes CASSTWSTYSGNTIYF.

The V gene is TRBV11-3, the J gene TRBJ2-1; D possibly corresponds to TRBD2 (5 bases). CDR1 and CDR2 from the germline V gene are SGHNT and YENEEA. Trimming took off 0 bases at V and 3 bases at J, with 6 bases between the two ends. CDR3 length equals 14 residues. Here the CDR3 reads CASSLEAGYNEQFF. CDR3 coding DNA: TGTGCCAGCAGCTTAGAGGCGGGCTACAATGAGCAGTTCTTC.

The V call is TRBV7-2, the J call TRBJ1-1; 7 positions agree with TRBD1. V trimming: 4 bases; J trimming: 6 bases; junction bases outside the gene matches: 11. In germline, CDR1 is SGHTA, CDR2 FQGNSA. This CDR3 region has 15 residues. For the CDR3, the DNA is TGTGCCAGCAGCTCCAGGACAGGCGGGGGCCCTGAAGCTTTCTTT. It codes for CASSSRTGGGPEAFF.

The J gene is TRBJ2-1, the V gene TRBV18; no reliable D call. Per the germline V gene, CDR1 is KGHSH and CDR2 is LQKENI. V lost 0 bases, J lost 3 bases, and 6 bases lay in between. The CDR3 runs 14 residues. The DNA of the CDR3 is TGTGCCAGCTCACCACCCTTAGTCTACAATGAGCAGTTCTTC. Translated: CASSPPLVYNEQFF.

J is TRBJ2-5 and V is TRBV5-1; the match to TRBD1 covers 7 bases. The J call may be in error: the DNA end matches TRBJ2-7 better. This CDR3 has 15 amino acids. The germline CDR1 and CDR2 sequences are SGHRS and YFSETQ. The CDR3 nucleotides are TGCGCCAGCAGCTTCTCGGACAGGTCTTCCTACGAGCAGTACTTC. This codes for CASSFSDRSSYEQYF.

The genes are TRBV27 and TRBJ2-5, with D possibly TRBD1 on 6 matching bases. The end of the DNA fits TRBJ2-7 better, so the J call may be wrong. CDR3 size: 14 residues. The germline V gene has CDR1 MNHEY and CDR2 SMNVEV (reference sequence). The CDR3: CASSYTGSSYEQYF. CDR3 in DNA: TGTGCCAGCAGTTACACAGGGAGCTCCTACGAGCAGTACTTC.

The chain combines TRBV29-1 with TRBJ2-5, with 7 bases fitting TRBD2. Trimming took 1 base from V and 5 from J; bases not matched to a gene: 4. CDR1 is SQVTM, CDR2 ANQGSEA, per germline. This CDR3 is built from 13 residues. CDR3 amino acids: CSVEGGGTETQYF. The CDR3 nucleotides read TGCAGCGTTGAAGGGGGGGGGACGGAGACCCAGTACTTC. The full variable domain, its missing parts supplied by reference TRBV29-1 and TRBJ2-5, is SAVISQKPSRDICQRGTSLTIQCQVDSQVTMMFWYRQQPGQSLTLIATANQGSEATYESGFVIDKFPISRPNLTFSTLTVSNMSPEDSSIYLCSVEGGGTETQYFGPGTRLLVL.

The gene calls are TRBV7-8 and TRBJ1-5, with D possibly being TRBD1 (6 bases). The CDR3 is made up of 14 amino acids. V was cut by 3 bases and J by 7 bases, with 13 bases left in between. Germline CDR1 and CDR2: SGHVS and FQNEAQ. CDR3: CASSFGGARQPQHF. In DNA form, the CDR3 reads TGTGCCAGCAGCTTCGGGGGGGCTCGGCAGCCCCAGCATTTT.

This clone turned up a few times. The rearrangement links TRBV4-1 to TRBJ2-1; TRBD2 aligns across 8 bases. With 4 bases clipped from V and 0 bases from J, the junction kept 20 bases outside the gene matches. CDR1 MGHRA and CDR2 YSYEKL come from the germline V gene. The CDR3 has 21 residues. The CDR3 reads CASSLRENPSRLASSYNEQFF. The CDR3, as DNA: TGCGCCAGCAGCCTACGAGAAAACCCCAGCAGACTAGCGAGCTCCTACAATGAGCAGTTCTTC.

This chain joins TRBV18 and TRBJ2-2; TRBD1 aligns across 8 bases. CDR3 length: 16 residues. CDR1 KGHSH and CDR2 LQKENI come from the germline V gene. J lost 0 bases, V lost 4 bases, and 4 bases had no gene match. CDR3 amino acids: CASSRNRGSNTGELFF. CDR3 coding DNA: TGTGCCAGCTCACGGAACAGGGGGTCGAACACCGGGGAGCTGTTTTTT.

V is TRBV6-5 and J is TRBJ2-1; 7 nucleotides agree with TRBD2. V lost 9 bases, J lost 8 bases, and 7 bases stayed unmatched. CDR3 length: 12 residues. CDR1 is MNHEY and CDR2 is SVGAGI in the germline V gene. Here the CDR3 DNA reads TGTGCCAGGGCGGGCGGGAGACATGAGCAGTTCTTC. As protein: CARAGGRHEQFF.

This chain links TRBV5-5 with TRBJ2-5; 10 bases align to TRBD1. The J call could be wrong; TRBJ2-7 is a better fit for the DNA end. CDR1 and CDR2 (germline): SGHKS, YYEKEE (reference sequence). CDR3 length: 15 residues. CDR3 bases: TGTGCCAGCAGCTTGGTACCGGGACAGGGGACCGAGCAGTACTTC. It is translated as CASSLVPGQGTEQYF.

This chain joins TRBV18 and TRBJ2-7, with 10 nucleotides matching TRBD1. In germline, CDR1 is KGHSH, CDR2 LQKENI. The length of the CDR3 is 15 residues. Unmatched junction bases numbered 7, after V lost 6 bases and J lost 2 bases. The CDR3 protein is CASSPGQGGAYEQYF. CDR3 nucleotide sequence: TGTGCCAGCTCCCCCGGACAGGGGGGGGCCTACGAGCAGTACTTC.

The chain combines TRBV29-1 with TRBJ2-1; 9 positions agree with TRBD1. The germline gives CDR1 SQVTM, CDR2 ANQGSEA. The CDR3 is 13 residues long. With 4 bases clipped from V and 3 bases from J, the junction kept 1 base outside the gene matches. CDR3 residues: CSVAGQGYNEQFF. The CDR3 DNA reads TGCAGCGTTGCGGGACAGGGCTACAATGAGCAGTTCTTC.

V usage is TRBV27 and J usage is TRBJ2-5, with TRBD1 matching over 8 bases. The J call is in doubt because the DNA end fits TRBJ2-7 better. Per the germline V gene, CDR1 is MNHEY and CDR2 is SMNVEV (reference sequence). This CDR3 region has 14 residues. The CDR3 nucleotides are TGTGCCAGCAGAACTACAGGGGGGTCCTACGAGCAGTACTTC. It translates to CASRTTGGSYEQYF.

The rearrangement joins TRBV13 to TRBJ2-2; 7 nucleotides align to TRBD2. There are 16 residues in the CDR3. V shed 7 bases, J shed 7 bases, and the junction held 15 bases outside the gene matches. Germline V gene sequence: CDR1 PRHDT, CDR2 FYEKMQ (reference sequence). CDR3 DNA sequence: TGTGCCAGCACCGCCGAGGGAGGGCCATTGGGCGGGGAGCTGTTTTTT. Translating it yields CASTAEGGPLGGELFF.

The gene calls are TRBV28 and TRBJ1-2; TRBD1 might be the D (6 bases). V lost 7 bases, J lost 7 bases, and 16 bases lay in between. The CDR3 is 13 residues long. CDR1 MDHEN and CDR2 SYDVKM come from the germline V gene. This chain's CDR3 is CASTTQQGTGYTF. For the CDR3, the DNA is TGTGCCAGCACAACCCAACAGGGTACTGGCTACACCTTC.

The chain employs TRBV19 and TRBJ1-1, with a tentative D call TRBD1 (6 bases). Trimming removed 1 base from V and 1 base from J, with 13 bases in between. In germline, CDR1 is LNHDA, CDR2 SQIVND (reference sequence). The CDR3 runs to 16 residues. CDR3 sequence (DNA): TGTGCCAGTAGTATAGCCGGGGCGGGGGCGAACACTGAAGCTTTCTTT. Protein sequence: CASSIAGAGANTEAFF.

The V gene is TRBV28, the J gene TRBJ2-1; no clear D. V was cut by 5 bases and J by 0 bases, with 11 bases left in between. The length of the CDR3 is 15 residues. Germline V gene sequence: CDR1 MDHEN, CDR2 SYDVKM. CDR3 loop: CASSPRPSSYNEQFF. For the CDR3, the DNA is TGTGCCAGCAGTCCCCGTCCAAGCTCCTACAATGAGCAGTTCTTC.

The sample holds one count of this clone. The chain joins TRBV28 to TRBJ2-2; D might be TRBD1 (5 bases). The CDR3 is 12 residues long. Trimming took 4 bases from V and 10 from J, leaving 10 bases between them. Germline CDR1 is MDHEN and CDR2 is SYDVKM. The CDR3 DNA reads as TGTGCCAGCAGTTCGCTGACAGCGGAGCTGTTTTTT. Protein product: CASSSLTAELFF.

The chain combines TRBV19 with TRBJ2-2; maybe TRBD1 (6 bases). In germline, CDR1 is LNHDA, CDR2 SQIVND (reference sequence). The CDR3 is made up of 16 amino acids. Trimming removed 5 bases at V and 2 bases at J, with 15 bases between. The CDR3 sequence: CASSARQVFNTGELFF. CDR3 coding DNA: TGTGCCAGTAGTGCCCGACAGGTTTTCAACACCGGGGAGCTGTTTTTT.

V usage is TRBV2 and J usage is TRBJ2-2; D is undetermined. Germline loops: CDR1 SNHLY, CDR2 FYNNEI. Trimming took off 7 bases at V and 1 base at J, with 10 bases between the two ends. The CDR3 is 14 residues long. The CDR3 DNA follows: TGTGCCAGCATCTGGCAGAAGAACACCGGGGAGCTGTTTTTT. Encoded protein: CASIWQKNTGELFF. Filled out from reference TRBV2 and TRBJ2-2, the complete variable domain reads EPEVTQTPSHQVTQMGQEVILRCVPISNHLYFYWYRQILGQKVEFLVSFYNNEISEKSEIFDDQFSVERPDGSNFTLKIRSTKLEDSAMYFCASIWQKNTGELFFGEGSRLTVL.

The V and J genes are TRBV7-8 and TRBJ1-3; perhaps TRBD1 as D (6 bases). Trimming pared 0 bases from V and 2 bases from J, leaving 17 bases between. Germline V gene sequence: CDR1 SGHVS, CDR2 FQNEAQ. There are 18 residues in the CDR3. CDR3 bases: TGTGCCAGCAGCTTAGCGGGGGCCGGACACCGGGCTGGAAACACCATATATTTT. As protein: CASSLAGAGHRAGNTIYF.

The rearrangement joins TRBV6-6 to TRBJ2-3; D gene uncertain. CDR1 and CDR2 from the germline V gene are MNHNY and SVGAGI (reference sequence). Trimming left V 7 bases short and J 2 bases short, with 4 bases between. The CDR3 has 11 residues. CDR3 sequence reads: CASTNTDTQYF. The DNA of the CDR3 is TGTGCCAGCACCAACACAGATACGCAGTATTTT.

The chain uses TRBV6-6 and TRBJ2-3; TRBD1 matches 8 bases. This CDR3 is built from 14 residues. The germline CDR1 and CDR2 sequences are MNHNY and SVGAGI (reference sequence). V trimming: 6 bases; J trimming: 6 bases; junction bases outside the gene matches: 8. The CDR3 reads CASSRPGGGDTQYF. The CDR3 nucleotides are TGTGCCAGCAGCCGTCCAGGGGGCGGTGATACGCAGTATTTT.

CDR3 region: CASSTVTGPNTEAFF. In nucleotides, the CDR3 is TGTGCCAGCAGTACCGTGACAGGGCCGAACACTGAAGCTTTCTTT. This chain links TRBV2 with TRBJ1-1; 7 nucleotides line up with TRBD1. The CDR3 runs 15 residues. The V gene's germline CDR1 is SNHLY and CDR2 FYNNEI. V was pared by 5 bases and J by 1 base, with 7 bases of the junction left unmatched.